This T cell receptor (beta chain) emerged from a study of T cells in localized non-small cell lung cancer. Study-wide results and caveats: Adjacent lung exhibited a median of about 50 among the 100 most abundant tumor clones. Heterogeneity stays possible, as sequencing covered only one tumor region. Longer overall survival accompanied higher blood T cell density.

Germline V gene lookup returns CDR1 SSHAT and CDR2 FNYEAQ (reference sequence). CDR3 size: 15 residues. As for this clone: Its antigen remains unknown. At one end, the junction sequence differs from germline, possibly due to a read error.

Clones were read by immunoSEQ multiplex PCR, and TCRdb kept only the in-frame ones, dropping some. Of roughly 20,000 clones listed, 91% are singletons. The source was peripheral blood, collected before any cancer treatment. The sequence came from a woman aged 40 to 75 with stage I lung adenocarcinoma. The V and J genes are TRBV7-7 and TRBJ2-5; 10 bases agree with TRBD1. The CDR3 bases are TGTGCTAGCAGCCCGACAGGGGGCGGGCGAGAGACCCAGTACTTC. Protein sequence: CASSPTGGGRETQYF.